The T cell receptor beta chain described here comes from a study of T cell responses to AZD1222 COVID-19 vaccine. General study points: Spike-spanning, vaccine-associated CD4 TCRs were dominant at 160-218 and 743-854.

The CDR3 totals 15 residues. Trimming removed 6 bases at V and 0 bases at J, with 12 bases between. Germline V gene data show CDR1 as ENHRY and CDR2 as SYGVKD. This clone has a handful of counts. What it recognizes is unknown. Data came from immunoSEQ multiplex PCR; TCRdb stores just in-frame clones and leaves some out. The sample has about 120,000 clones, about nine tenths seen once; the top ten hold roughly 4.7%. The input for sequencing was peripheral blood, taken on day 0 of AZD1222 vaccination. V is TRBV10-3 and J is TRBJ1-5, with D perhaps matching TRBD1 (6 bases). This receptor was obtained from an adult in good health. Here the CDR3 DNA reads TGTGCCATCAGGGAAGACAGGTATAGCAATCAGCCCCAGCATTTT. Its protein is CAIREDRYSNQPQHF.